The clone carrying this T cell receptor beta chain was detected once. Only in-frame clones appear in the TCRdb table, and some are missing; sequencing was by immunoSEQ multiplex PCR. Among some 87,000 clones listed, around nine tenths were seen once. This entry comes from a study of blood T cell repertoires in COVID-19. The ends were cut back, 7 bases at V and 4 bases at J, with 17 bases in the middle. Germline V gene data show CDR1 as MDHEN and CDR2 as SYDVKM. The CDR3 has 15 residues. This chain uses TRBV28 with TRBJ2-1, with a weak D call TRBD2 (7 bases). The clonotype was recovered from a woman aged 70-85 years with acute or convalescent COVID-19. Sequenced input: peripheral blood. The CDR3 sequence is CASKRGGGRYNEQFF. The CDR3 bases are TGTGCCAGCAAGAGGGGGGGCGGTCGGTACAATGAGCAGTTCTTC.